Listed below are T cell receptor beta chains from one sample, sequenced in a study of T-cell reconstitution after alpha-beta-depleted transplantation in children. TCRdb redid the calling of the PCR reads with MiXCR, one entry per CDR3 protein. The sample lists 600,000 to 700,000 distinct CDR3 sequences; roughly 17% were seen once. Sequences were derived from PBMCs from the stem cell graft donor, sampled from the stem cell graft. Receptor source: a human donor who donated a stem cell graft to a child with acute myeloid leukemia. Both conserved end residues are part of each CDR3. The D gene is left open where the match is weak. Size is omitted from some rows. Given values are once, few, many or a class for expanded clones.

J: TRBJ2-2; size: few; V: TRBV24-1; D: .; DNA: TGTGCCACCAGTGATCCCAGACAGACCGGGGAGCTGTTTTTT; CDR3: CATSDPRQTGELFF
J: TRBJ2-2; size: .; V: TRBV4-1; D: TRBD1; DNA: TGCGCCAGCAGCCAAGAAGGGTATTCAGTAAGGGACAGGGGCACCGGGGAGCTGTTTTTT; CDR3: CASSQEGYSVRDRGTGELFF
J: TRBJ1-2; size: many; V: TRBV20-1; D: TRBD1; DNA: TGCAGCGCTAGGGGGACAGGCGTATCTGGCTATGGCTACACCTTC; CDR3: CSARGTGVSGYGYTF
J: TRBJ2-5; size: .; V: TRBV11-2; D: TRBD1; DNA: TGTGCCAGCAGCGCCGGACAGGCCGACTTAGAGACCCAGTACTTC; CDR3: CASSAGQADLETQYF
J: TRBJ2-1; size: many; V: TRBV20-1; D: .; DNA: TGCAGTGCTATCCCCGGGGGAACCATCAATGAGCAGTTCTTC; CDR3: CSAIPGGTINEQFF
J: TRBJ1-1; size: .; V: TRBV5-1; D: .; DNA: TGCGCCAGCTGGGCAGGTTCCATGAACACTGAAGCTTTCTTT; CDR3: CASWAGSMNTEAFF
J: TRBJ2-7; size: many; V: TRBV7-6; D: TRBD2; DNA: TGTGCCAGCAGCCGGGGGGTAGGGTACGAGCAGTACTTC; CDR3: CASSRGVGYEQYF
J: TRBJ1-4; size: .; V: TRBV12-3/TRBV12-4; D: .; DNA: TGTGCCAGCAGTCCTCGATTCAGGGCTGGTGAAAAACTGTTTTTT; CDR3: CASSPRFRAGEKLFF
J: TRBJ1-2; size: .; V: TRBV4-2; D: .; DNA: TGTGCCAGCAGCCAAGATCTATTTTATACTAACTATGGCTACACCTTC; CDR3: CASSQDLFYTNYGYTF
J: TRBJ2-1; size: .; V: TRBV10-3; D: TRBD1; DNA: TGTGCCATCAGTGAGGGACAGGGGGCCCGTAGCTCCTACAATGAGCAGTTCTTC; CDR3: CAISEGQGARSSYNEQFF
J: TRBJ1-6; size: .; V: TRBV27; D: .; DNA: TGTGCCAGCAGTTCCACAATGAACCGGGCGTACAATTCACCCCTCCACTTT; CDR3: CASSSTMNRAYNSPLHF
J: TRBJ2-1; size: many; V: TRBV20-1; D: .; DNA: TGCAGTGCTAGTCCAGGCCGACCAGACAATGAGCAGTTCTTC; CDR3: CSASPGRPDNEQFF
J: TRBJ2-7; size: few; V: TRBV6-2/TRBV6-3; D: TRBD1; DNA: TGTGCCAGCAGTTATTCGGGACAGGGTCACTACGAGCAGTACTTC; CDR3: CASSYSGQGHYEQYF
J: TRBJ2-3; size: few; V: TRBV12-3/TRBV12-4; D: TRBD2; DNA: TGTGCCAGCAGTTTAGGTTCTAGCGGGGGGGCGGTGTTAACAGATACGCAGTATTTT; CDR3: CASSLGSSGGAVLTDTQYF
J: TRBJ1-2; size: .; V: TRBV30; D: .; DNA: TGTGCCTGGAGTAGAGTGGGGCAACGGGGCTACACCTTC; CDR3: CAWSRVGQRGYTF
J: TRBJ2-3; size: .; V: TRBV7-9; D: TRBD1; DNA: TGTGCCAGCAGCCAAGGGACAGGGGGCACAGATACGCAGTATTTT; CDR3: CASSQGTGGTDTQYF
J: TRBJ1-2; size: .; V: TRBV5-1; D: TRBD1; DNA: TGCGCCAGCAGCTTGGGACAGGGTGGCCGCGGCTACACCTTC; CDR3: CASSLGQGGRGYTF
J: TRBJ1-1; size: .; V: TRBV7-2; D: TRBD1; DNA: TGTGCCAGCAGGCGACAGGGGGTGGCTGAAGCTTTCTTT; CDR3: CASRRQGVAEAFF
J: TRBJ1-5; size: many; V: TRBV20-1; D: .; DNA: TGCAGTGCTAGAATTGAAGTAGGACATCAGCCCCAGCATTTT; CDR3: CSARIEVGHQPQHF
J: TRBJ2-4; size: .; V: TRBV7-9; D: .; DNA: TGTGCCAGCAGCTTAGTGAGCCAAACAAACATTCAGTACTTC; CDR3: CASSLVSQTNIQYF
J: TRBJ1-1; size: many; V: TRBV5-6; D: .; DNA: TGTGCCAGCAGCTTGGGGATGTGGGGAACTGAAGCTTTCTTT; CDR3: CASSLGMWGTEAFF
J: TRBJ2-6; size: many; V: TRBV29-1; D: .; DNA: TGCAGCGTTGAAGATCGGCACTCTGGGGCCAACGTCCTGACTTTC; CDR3: CSVEDRHSGANVLTF
J: TRBJ2-5; size: .; V: TRBV6-5; D: TRBD1; DNA: TGTGCCAGCAGTTACTTTACAGGGGGCAAAGAGACCCAGTACTTC; CDR3: CASSYFTGGKETQYF
J: TRBJ1-2; size: few; V: TRBV3-1; D: .; DNA: TGTGCCAGCAGCCAAGCCCAGGGCCGGAATGGCTACACCTTC; CDR3: CASSQAQGRNGYTF
J: TRBJ2-2; size: .; V: TRBV29-1; D: .; DNA: TGCAGCGTATACGACAGCTTTGGTACCGGGGAGCTGTTTTTT; CDR3: CSVYDSFGTGELFF
J: TRBJ1-3; size: few; V: TRBV27; D: .; DNA: TGTGCCAGCAGTGAGGGAGGGGACACCATATATTTT; CDR3: CASSEGGDTIYF
J: TRBJ1-2; size: many; V: TRBV7-2; D: .; DNA: TGTGCCAGCAGCTTAGTCGGCCAGGGTAATGGCTACACCTTC; CDR3: CASSLVGQGNGYTF
J: TRBJ1-5; size: .; V: TRBV12-3/TRBV12-4; D: .; DNA: TGTGCCAGCAGTCCCTTGCCCGGAGGGGTTTTGAGCAATCAGCCCCAGCATTTT; CDR3: CASSPLPGGVLSNQPQHF
J: TRBJ2-1; size: .; V: TRBV5-1; D: .; DNA: TGCGCCAGCAGTCTTGGGGAGACCCAAGCCTTTACAATGACGCAGTTCTTC; CDR3: CASSLGETQAFTMTQFF
J: TRBJ2-7; size: many; V: TRBV29-1; D: .; DNA: TGCAGCGTTGAAGGAGGGGACTCCTACGAGCAGTACTTC; CDR3: CSVEGGDSYEQYF
J: TRBJ2-7; size: few; V: TRBV20-1; D: TRBD1; DNA: TGCAGTGCTAGAGATCGGGACCGAGACAGGGCTACCTACGAGCAGTACTTC; CDR3: CSARDRDRDRATYEQYF
J: TRBJ1-6; size: many; V: TRBV7-6; D: .; DNA: TGTGCCAGCAGCTTAGCGAGAACAGATAATTCACCCCTCCACTTT; CDR3: CASSLARTDNSPLHF
J: TRBJ2-1; size: few; V: TRBV6-2/TRBV6-3; D: TRBD2; DNA: TGTGCCAGCACTTTAGGGTGGTCGGGGGGTGAGCAGTTCTTC; CDR3: CASTLGWSGGEQFF
J: TRBJ1-1; size: many; V: TRBV29-1; D: TRBD1; DNA: TGCAGCGTGAACAGGGGACTGAACACTGAAGCTTTCTTT; CDR3: CSVNRGLNTEAFF
J: TRBJ1-2; size: many; V: TRBV9; D: TRBD1; DNA: TGTGCCAGCAGCCCTGACAGGGCCCGCTTTGGCTACACCTTC; CDR3: CASSPDRARFGYTF
J: TRBJ1-3; size: .; V: TRBV11-2; D: .; DNA: TGTGCCAGCAGCTTAGATAAGGATCGATACCTTGGGAACACCATATATTTT; CDR3: CASSLDKDRYLGNTIYF
J: TRBJ2-2; size: .; V: TRBV30; D: TRBD2; DNA: TGTGCCTGGAGTCGACTAGCTATGAACACCGGGGAGCTGTTTTTT; CDR3: CAWSRLAMNTGELFF